This T cell receptor (beta chain) was documented in a study of identifying expanded T cells in peripheral blood. Study-wide points: Differentially abundant clones: around 1.2 between replicates, 16.4 at approximately 13 days, approximately 18 at four. Two-week clone count variance significantly increased as total template count grew.

CDR3 length: 16 residues. The germline V gene encodes CDR1 SGHRS and CDR2 YFSETQ. Deletions cut 0 bases from V and 7 bases from J, with 16 bases between. As to this clone: Its specificity is not known.

Healthy donors had no documented immune events, such as infections, while sampled. Clones were read by immunoSEQ multiplex PCR, and TCRdb kept only the in-frame ones, dropping some. The repertoire consists of about 78,000 clones, with 88% occurring once and the leading ten covering 15% to 20%. Sequenced input: blood. This clonotype was obtained from a person aged 18 to 75 in good health. The rearrangement uses TRBV5-1 and TRBJ1-4; tentative D call: TRBD1 (6 bases). The CDR3: CASSLGLGAGGEKLFF. The CDR3 DNA reads TGCGCCAGCAGCTTGGGATTGGGGGCTGGAGGTGAAAAACTGTTTTTT.